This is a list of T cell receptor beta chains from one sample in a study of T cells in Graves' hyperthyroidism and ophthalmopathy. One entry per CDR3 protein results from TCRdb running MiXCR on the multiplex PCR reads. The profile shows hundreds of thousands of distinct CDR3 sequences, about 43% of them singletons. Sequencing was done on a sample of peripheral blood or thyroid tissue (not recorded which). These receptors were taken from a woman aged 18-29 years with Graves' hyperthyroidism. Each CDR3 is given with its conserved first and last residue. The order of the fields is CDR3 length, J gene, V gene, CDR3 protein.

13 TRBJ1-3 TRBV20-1 CSAQTGYGNTIYF
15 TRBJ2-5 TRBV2 CASSPSSGRLETQYF
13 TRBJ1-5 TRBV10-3 CATNGQLNQPQHF
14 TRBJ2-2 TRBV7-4 CASCQGSYTGELFF
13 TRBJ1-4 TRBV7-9 CASSLTGNEKLFF
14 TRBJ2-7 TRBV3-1 CASSRRLAEYEQYF
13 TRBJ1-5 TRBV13 CASSYGDNQPQHF
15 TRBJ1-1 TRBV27 CASSLSYSLNTEAFF
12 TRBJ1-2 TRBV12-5 CVSGLRSYGYTF
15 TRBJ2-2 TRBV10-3 CASSYRQANTGELFF
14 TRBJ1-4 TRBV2 CASLGAGIGEKLFF
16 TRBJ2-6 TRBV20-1 CSTQAGTFSGANVLTF
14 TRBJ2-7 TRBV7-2 CASSSRDLHYEQYF
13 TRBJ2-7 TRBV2 CASSDITSYEQYF
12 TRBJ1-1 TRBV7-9 CASSLGPDEAFF
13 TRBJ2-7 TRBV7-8 CASSKGQGKVQYF
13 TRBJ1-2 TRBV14 CASSFTTGNGYTF
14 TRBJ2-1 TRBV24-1 CATSDPREYGEQFF
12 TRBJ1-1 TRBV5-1 CASSLGQSEAFF
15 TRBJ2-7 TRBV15 CATSRDTSGSYEQYF
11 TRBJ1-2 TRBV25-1 CASTIGYGYTF
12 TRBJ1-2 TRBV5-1 CASSVGHSGYTF
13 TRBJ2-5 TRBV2 CASSERRQETQYF
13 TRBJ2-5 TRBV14 CASSQGVQETQYF
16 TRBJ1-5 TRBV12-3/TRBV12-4 CASSLPAGGGNQPQHF
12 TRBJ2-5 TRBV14 CASGQAGRSPYF
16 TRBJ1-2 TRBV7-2 CASSSGQGGLDYGYTF
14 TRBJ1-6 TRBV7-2 CASSFETGVTGLHF
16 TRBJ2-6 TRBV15 CATSGHSRSGANVLTF
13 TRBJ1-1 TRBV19 CASKDLYNTEAFF
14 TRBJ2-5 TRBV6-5 CASRGTGSGETQYF
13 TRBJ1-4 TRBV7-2 CASRTGTNEKLFF
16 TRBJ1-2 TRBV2 CASMKDRDRGRYGYTF
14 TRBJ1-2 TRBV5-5 CASNPQGAGYGYTF
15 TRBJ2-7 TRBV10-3 CASTRSRTSGREQYF
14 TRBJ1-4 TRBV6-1 CASRDQDTPEKLFF
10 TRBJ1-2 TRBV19 CASSIGGYTF
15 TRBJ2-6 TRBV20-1 CSARVRGSGANVLTF
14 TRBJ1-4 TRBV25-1 CASSIIATNEKLFF
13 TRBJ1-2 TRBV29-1 CSVRRQANYGYTF
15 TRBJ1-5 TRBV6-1 CASSPAGTGDQPQHF
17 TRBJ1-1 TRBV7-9 CASSLSQPALQQTEAFF
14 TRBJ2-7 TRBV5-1 CASRNRPSGGEQYF
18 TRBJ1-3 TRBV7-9 CASSVTGTYLNAGNTIYF
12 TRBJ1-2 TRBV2 CASSPRYYGYTF
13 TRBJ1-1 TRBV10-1 CASSESGNTEAFF
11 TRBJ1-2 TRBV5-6 CASSASYGYTF
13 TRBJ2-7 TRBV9 CASSHRGESEQYF
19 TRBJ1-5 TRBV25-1 CASSPPGQGVLRGNQPQHF
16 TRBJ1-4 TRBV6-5 CASSSRHSATNEKLFF
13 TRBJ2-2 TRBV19 CASRGLVTGELFF
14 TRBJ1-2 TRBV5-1 CASSQGMSGDGYTF
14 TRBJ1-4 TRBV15 CATSRDAGNEKLFF